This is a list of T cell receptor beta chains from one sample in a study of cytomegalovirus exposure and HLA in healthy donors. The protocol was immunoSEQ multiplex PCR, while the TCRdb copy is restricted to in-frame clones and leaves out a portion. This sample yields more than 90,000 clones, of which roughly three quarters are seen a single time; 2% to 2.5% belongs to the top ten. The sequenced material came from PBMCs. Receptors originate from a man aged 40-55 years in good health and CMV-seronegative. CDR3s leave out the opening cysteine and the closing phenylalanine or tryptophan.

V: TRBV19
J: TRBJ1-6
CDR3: ASTLDLSDSPLH

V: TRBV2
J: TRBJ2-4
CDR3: ASRPGLVKNIQY

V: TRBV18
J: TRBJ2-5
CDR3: ASLLDQDQETQY

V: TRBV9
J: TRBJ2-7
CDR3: ASSETSVAYEQY

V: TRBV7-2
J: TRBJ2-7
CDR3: ASTYRAGFGESSYEQY

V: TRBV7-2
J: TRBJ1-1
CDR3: ASSLVTGNTEAF

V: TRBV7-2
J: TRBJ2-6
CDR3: ASSLGRTGDGGANVLT

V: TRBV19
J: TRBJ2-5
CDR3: ASSGQGWETQY

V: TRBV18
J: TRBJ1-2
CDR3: ASSRGTQTNYGYT

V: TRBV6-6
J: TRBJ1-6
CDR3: ASIPDRGSSPLH

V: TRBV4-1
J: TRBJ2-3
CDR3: ASSTQESSRDTQY

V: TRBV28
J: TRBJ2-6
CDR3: ASSYPGSGANVLT

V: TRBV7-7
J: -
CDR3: ASSKGTAYEQY

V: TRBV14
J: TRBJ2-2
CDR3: ASSRQGALTGELF

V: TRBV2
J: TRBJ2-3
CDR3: ASSEYRVDTQY

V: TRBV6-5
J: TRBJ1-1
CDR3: ASSYQGVNTEAF

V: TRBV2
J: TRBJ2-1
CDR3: ASSLTGNERF

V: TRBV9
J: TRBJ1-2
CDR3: ASSVTGLNYGYT

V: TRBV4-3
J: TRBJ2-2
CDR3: ASSQGGLVTGELF

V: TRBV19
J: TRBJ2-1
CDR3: ASSTGYNEQF

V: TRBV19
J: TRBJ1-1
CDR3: ASSAQGNTEAF

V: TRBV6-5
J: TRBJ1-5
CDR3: ASSPYSNQPQH

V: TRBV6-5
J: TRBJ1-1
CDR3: ASSYSSRGRSTEAF

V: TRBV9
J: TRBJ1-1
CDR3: VIGGPVGTEAF

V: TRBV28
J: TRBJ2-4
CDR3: AATRDNIQY

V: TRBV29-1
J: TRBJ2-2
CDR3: SVEPRSRGTGELF

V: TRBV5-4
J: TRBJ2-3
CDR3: ASSLAGSPDTQY

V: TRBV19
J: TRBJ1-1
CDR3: ASKVRGLGTEAF

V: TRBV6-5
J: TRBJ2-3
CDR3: ASSGSGGSTDTQY

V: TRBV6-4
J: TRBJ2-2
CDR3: ASSQTSGVPEKLF

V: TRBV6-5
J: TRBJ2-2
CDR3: ASSYSSDGELF

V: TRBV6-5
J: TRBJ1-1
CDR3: ASSYSIGGTEAF

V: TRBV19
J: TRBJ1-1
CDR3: ASSTLGQDKIPNTEAF

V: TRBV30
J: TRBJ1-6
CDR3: AWSSTPRNSPLH

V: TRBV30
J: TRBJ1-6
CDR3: AWSVLRPLH

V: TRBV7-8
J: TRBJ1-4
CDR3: ASSPQRTGGEKLF

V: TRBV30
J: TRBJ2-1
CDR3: AWSASLDRDNEQF

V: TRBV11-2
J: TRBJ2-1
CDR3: AGSTYSGSYNEQF

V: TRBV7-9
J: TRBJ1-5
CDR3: ASSSAGNVDQPQH

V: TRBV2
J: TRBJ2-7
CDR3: ASSDRGSYSYEQY

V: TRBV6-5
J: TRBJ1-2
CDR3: ASTLTGGGYT

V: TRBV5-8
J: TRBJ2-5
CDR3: ASSFRQQETQY